A selection of T cell receptor beta chains follows, all from one sample in a study of cytomegalovirus exposure and HLA in healthy donors. Assay used: immunoSEQ multiplex PCR; TCRdb lists only in-frame clones, some missing. The sample lists 170,000 or so clones, around 82% occurring once. What was sequenced was PBMCs. The receptors originated from a boy aged 2 to 10 in good health and CMV-seronegative. CDR3s include the opening cysteine and the closing phenylalanine or tryptophan. D genes are given only for firm matches. Rows may omit the clone size; those that give it use once, few, many or a size class.

clone size: once
J gene: TRBJ2-7
D gene: .
V gene: TRBV29-1
CDR3 protein: CSVGGSYEQYF
CDR3 DNA: TGCAGCGTTGGCGGCAGCTACGAGCAGTACTTC

clone size: .
J gene: TRBJ2-7
D gene: .
V gene: TRBV4-1
CDR3 protein: CASSQEGAGLAEISYEQYF
CDR3 DNA: TGCGCCAGCAGCCAAGAAGGCGCGGGGCTAGCTGAGATATCCTACGAGCAGTACTTC

clone size: once
J gene: TRBJ2-5
D gene: TRBD2
V gene: TRBV29-1
CDR3 protein: CSAEGLAGELETQYF
CDR3 DNA: TGCAGCGCTGAAGGACTAGCGGGAGAGTTAGAGACCCAGTACTTC

clone size: .
J gene: TRBJ1-1
D gene: .
V gene: TRBV19
CDR3 protein: CASIPDRQGTEAFF
CDR3 DNA: TGTGCCAGTATTCCAGACAGGCAGGGGACTGAAGCTTTCTTT

clone size: .
J gene: TRBJ2-5
D gene: TRBD1
V gene: TRBV11-1
CDR3 protein: CASSETGGWETQYF
CDR3 DNA: TGTGCCAGCAGCGAGACAGGGGGCTGGGAGACCCAGTACTTC

clone size: .
J gene: TRBJ1-5
D gene: .
V gene: TRBV2
CDR3 protein: CASSWDISNQPQHF
CDR3 DNA: TGTGCCAGCAGTTGGGACATTAGCAATCAGCCCCAGCATTTT

clone size: .
J gene: TRBJ1-3
D gene: .
V gene: TRBV21-1
CDR3 protein: CASSKGGQGSSGNTIYF
CDR3 DNA: TGTGCCAGCAGCAAAGGGGGACAGGGGTCCTCTGGAAACACCATATATTTT

clone size: once
J gene: TRBJ2-3
D gene: .
V gene: TRBV18
CDR3 protein: CASSKPNTDTQYF
CDR3 DNA: TGTGCCAGCTCAAAGCCCAACACAGATACGCAGTATTTT

clone size: .
J gene: TRBJ2-2
D gene: TRBD1
V gene: TRBV28
CDR3 protein: CASSFDVQGLNTGELFF
CDR3 DNA: TGTGCCAGCAGTTTTGATGTACAGGGGCTGAACACCGGGGAGCTGTTTTTT

clone size: .
J gene: TRBJ2-1
D gene: .
V gene: TRBV7-2
CDR3 protein: CASSLASGVAYNEQFF
CDR3 DNA: TGTGCCAGCAGCTTAGCGTCGGGAGTAGCGTACAATGAGCAGTTCTTC

clone size: once
J gene: TRBJ2-3
D gene: TRBD2
V gene: TRBV9
CDR3 protein: CASSVDGSGRYDTQYF
CDR3 DNA: TGTGCCAGCAGCGTAGACGGTAGCGGGAGATACGATACGCAGTATTTT

clone size: .
J gene: TRBJ2-5
D gene: .
V gene: TRBV29-1
CDR3 protein: CSVERELSETQYF
CDR3 DNA: TGCAGCGTTGAAAGAGAACTTTCAGAGACCCAGTACTTC

clone size: .
J gene: TRBJ2-2
D gene: TRBD2
V gene: TRBV6-5
CDR3 protein: CASRIAGEGTGELFF
CDR3 DNA: TGTGCCAGCAGAATAGCGGGAGAGGGAACCGGGGAGCTGTTTTTT

clone size: .
J gene: TRBJ1-4
D gene: TRBD1
V gene: TRBV29-1
CDR3 protein: CSASEGNRGSEKLFF
CDR3 DNA: TGCAGCGCCTCGGAGGGTAACAGGGGGAGTGAAAAACTGTTTTTT

clone size: .
J gene: TRBJ2-7
D gene: TRBD1
V gene: TRBV19
CDR3 protein: CASSMGTATHEQYF
CDR3 DNA: TGTGCCAGTAGTATGGGGACAGCCACCCACGAGCAGTACTTC

clone size: .
J gene: TRBJ2-7
D gene: .
V gene: TRBV6-6
CDR3 protein: CASSYSQAYEQYF
CDR3 DNA: TGTGCCAGCAGTTACTCGCAGGCCTACGAGCAGTACTTC

clone size: .
J gene: TRBJ2-3
D gene: TRBD2
V gene: TRBV5-1
CDR3 protein: CASSLAGGTNTQYF
CDR3 DNA: TGCGCCAGCAGCTTGGCGGGGGGTACAAATACGCAGTATTTT

clone size: .
J gene: TRBJ2-1
D gene: TRBD2
V gene: TRBV7-8
CDR3 protein: CASSGSQVSGLAVNNEQFF
CDR3 DNA: TGTGCCAGCAGCGGATCACAGGTCTCCGGACTAGCCGTAAACAATGAGCAGTTCTTC

clone size: .
J gene: TRBJ2-3
D gene: TRBD2
V gene: TRBV11-2
CDR3 protein: CASSSVSGRAATDTQYF
CDR3 DNA: TGTGCCAGCAGCTCTGTTAGCGGGAGGGCGGCAACAGATACGCAGTATTTT

clone size: .
J gene: TRBJ2-7
D gene: TRBD2
V gene: TRBV11-1
CDR3 protein: CASSLGGGIDEQYF
CDR3 DNA: TGTGCCAGCAGCTTAGGGGGAGGGATCGACGAGCAGTACTTC

clone size: few
J gene: TRBJ2-7
D gene: TRBD1
V gene: TRBV10-2
CDR3 protein: CASSETTGEIYEQYF
CDR3 DNA: TGCGCCAGCAGTGAGACGACAGGGGAGATCTACGAGCAGTACTTC

clone size: .
J gene: TRBJ1-1
D gene: TRBD1
V gene: TRBV7-8
CDR3 protein: CASSLAGQGLRTEAFF
CDR3 DNA: TGTGCCAGCAGCTTAGCGGGACAGGGTCTGAGGACTGAAGCTTTCTTT

clone size: .
J gene: TRBJ1-1
D gene: .
V gene: TRBV29-1
CDR3 protein: CSVEDLIWGRRDTEAFF
CDR3 DNA: TGCAGCGTTGAAGATCTTATATGGGGGCGCAGGGACACTGAAGCTTTCTTT

clone size: .
J gene: TRBJ2-1
D gene: .
V gene: TRBV5-4
CDR3 protein: CASTPGGGTDEQFF
CDR3 DNA: TGTGCCAGCACGCCTGGGGGAGGTACGGATGAGCAGTTCTTC

clone size: .
J gene: TRBJ1-1
D gene: .
V gene: TRBV27
CDR3 protein: CASSLSSMNTEAFF
CDR3 DNA: TGTGCCAGCAGTTTATCAAGCATGAACACTGAAGCTTTCTTT

clone size: .
J gene: TRBJ1-4
D gene: .
V gene: TRBV11-2
CDR3 protein: CASSRGVRVELFF
CDR3 DNA: TGTGCCAGCAGCCGCGGGGTCCGCGTGGAACTGTTTTTT

clone size: .
J gene: TRBJ1-2
D gene: TRBD1
V gene: TRBV10-3
CDR3 protein: CAISPQGDYGYTF
CDR3 DNA: TGTGCCATCAGCCCACAGGGGGACTATGGCTACACCTTC

clone size: .
J gene: TRBJ2-1
D gene: .
V gene: TRBV11-3
CDR3 protein: CASSRGWGSSYNEQFF
CDR3 DNA: TGTGCCAGCAGCCGCGGGTGGGGTAGCTCCTACAATGAGCAGTTCTTC

clone size: .
J gene: TRBJ2-1
D gene: TRBD2
V gene: TRBV5-1
CDR3 protein: CASSLRTSGTYNEQFF
CDR3 DNA: TGCGCCAGCAGCTTGCGGACTAGCGGCACCTACAATGAGCAGTTCTTC

clone size: .
J gene: TRBJ2-2
D gene: TRBD2
V gene: TRBV7-8
CDR3 protein: CASSLLAGRAGELFF
CDR3 DNA: TGTGCCAGCAGCCTACTAGCGGGAAGGGCCGGGGAGCTGTTTTTT

clone size: .
J gene: TRBJ1-1
D gene: .
V gene: TRBV5-3
CDR3 protein: CARSLAGRRESSTEAFF
CDR3 DNA: TGTGCCAGAAGCTTGGCAGGGAGGAGGGAAAGTTCCACTGAAGCTTTCTTT

clone size: few
J gene: TRBJ2-3
D gene: .
V gene: TRBV27
CDR3 protein: CASSRTPGLSTDTQYF
CDR3 DNA: TGTGCCAGCAGCCGCACACCCGGACTAAGCACAGATACGCAGTATTTT

clone size: once
J gene: TRBJ1-2
D gene: .
V gene: TRBV29-1
CDR3 protein: CSVEGGNYGHTF
CDR3 DNA: TGCAGCGTTGAGGGAGGGAACTATGGCCACACCTTC

clone size: once
J gene: TRBJ2-7
D gene: .
V gene: TRBV9
CDR3 protein: CASSADLGRGNSYEQYF
CDR3 DNA: TGTGCCAGCAGCGCCGATCTAGGGAGGGGGAATTCCTACGAGCAGTACTTC

clone size: .
J gene: TRBJ1-1
D gene: TRBD1
V gene: TRBV29-1
CDR3 protein: CSVEENWDRGNTEAFF
CDR3 DNA: TGCAGCGTTGAAGAAAACTGGGACAGGGGGAACACTGAAGCTTTCTTT

clone size: .
J gene: TRBJ1-5
D gene: .
V gene: TRBV21-1
CDR3 protein: CASSTRTGRRNQPQHF
CDR3 DNA: TGTGCCAGCAGCACCAGAACCGGGAGAAGAAATCAGCCCCAGCATTTT

clone size: .
J gene: TRBJ2-7
D gene: TRBD1
V gene: TRBV2
CDR3 protein: CASSKVGTGVWYEQYF
CDR3 DNA: TGTGCCAGCAGTAAAGTGGGGACAGGGGTGTGGTACGAGCAGTACTTC

clone size: .
J gene: TRBJ1-5
D gene: .
V gene: TRBV10-1
CDR3 protein: CASAPGGNQPQHF
CDR3 DNA: TGCGCCAGTGCCCCAGGGGGCAATCAGCCCCAGCATTTT

clone size: .
J gene: TRBJ2-1
D gene: .
V gene: TRBV30
CDR3 protein: CAWLHSPHNEQFF
CDR3 DNA: TGTGCCTGGCTGCATAGCCCTCACAATGAGCAGTTCTTC

clone size: .
J gene: TRBJ2-7
D gene: .
V gene: TRBV30
CDR3 protein: CAWNQGQGRQYF
CDR3 DNA: TGTGCCTGGAACCAGGGCCAGGGGAGGCAGTACTTC

clone size: .
J gene: TRBJ2-7
D gene: .
V gene: TRBV12-2
CDR3 protein: CASPASGREEQYF
CDR3 DNA: TGTGCAAGTCCGGCTAGCGGGAGAGAAGAGCAGTACTTC

clone size: .
J gene: TRBJ2-7
D gene: .
V gene: TRBV7-8
CDR3 protein: CASSLALGQGSYEQYF
CDR3 DNA: TGTGCCAGCAGCTTAGCCCTTGGGCAGGGTTCCTACGAGCAGTACTTC

clone size: .
J gene: TRBJ2-7
D gene: .
V gene: TRBV7-3
CDR3 protein: CASSLTVGASYEQYF
CDR3 DNA: TGTGCCAGCAGCTTAACCGTTGGGGCCTCCTACGAGCAGTACTTC

clone size: .
J gene: TRBJ2-1
D gene: TRBD2
V gene: TRBV7-8
CDR3 protein: CASSPRTSGSHNEQFF
CDR3 DNA: TGTGCCAGCAGCCCGCGGACTAGCGGGAGCCACAATGAGCAGTTCTTC

clone size: .
J gene: TRBJ2-1
D gene: TRBD1
V gene: TRBV4-1
CDR3 protein: CASSQETGVRNEQFF
CDR3 DNA: TGCGCCAGCAGCCAGGAGACAGGGGTGAGGAATGAGCAGTTCTTC

clone size: .
J gene: TRBJ2-3
D gene: .
V gene: TRBV18
CDR3 protein: CASSPLWASTDTQYF
CDR3 DNA: TGTGCCAGCTCACCGCTATGGGCTAGCACAGATACGCAGTATTTT

clone size: .
J gene: TRBJ2-5
D gene: .
V gene: TRBV30
CDR3 protein: CAWRRDQETQYF
CDR3 DNA: TGTGCCTGGAGGAGGGACCAAGAGACCCAGTACTTC

clone size: .
J gene: TRBJ1-2
D gene: .
V gene: TRBV6-5
CDR3 protein: CASSYSRETGYGYTF
CDR3 DNA: TGTGCCAGCAGTTACTCTAGGGAGACGGGCTATGGCTACACCTTC

clone size: .
J gene: TRBJ1-1
D gene: .
V gene: TRBV12-5
CDR3 protein: CASGSPRQTWTEAFF
CDR3 DNA: TGTGCTAGTGGTTCCCCCCGACAGACGTGGACTGAAGCTTTCTTT

clone size: few
J gene: TRBJ1-1
D gene: .
V gene: TRBV29-1
CDR3 protein: CSVEGGITEAFF
CDR3 DNA: TGCAGCGTTGAGGGGGGGATCACTGAAGCTTTCTTT

clone size: .
J gene: TRBJ2-2
D gene: .
V gene: TRBV4-2
CDR3 protein: CASSQLTSSIGELFF
CDR3 DNA: TGTGCCAGCAGCCAACTGACTAGTAGTATCGGGGAGCTGTTTTTT

clone size: .
J gene: TRBJ2-7
D gene: TRBD2
V gene: TRBV10-3
CDR3 protein: CAISETSGRYEQYF
CDR3 DNA: TGTGCCATCAGTGAGACTAGCGGGAGATACGAGCAGTACTTC